This is a list of T cell receptor beta chains from one sample in a study of PD-L1 blockade in urothelial cancer. Sequencing was performed with immunoSEQ multiplex PCR; in TCRdb, only in-frame clones are kept and a portion is missing. The data show 95,000 to 100,000 clones, around 90% seen once. Here the sequenced sample was PBMCs, taken around atezolizumab (anti-PD-L1) treatment. These TCRs come from a man between 60 and 70 years old with urothelial cancer. Each CDR3 is given with its conserved first and last residue. The D gene is left open where the match is weak. Rows give clone size only sometimes, using once, few, many, or a class for an expanded clone.

j_call d_call v_call clone_size cdr3_nt cdr3_aa
TRBJ2-7 TRBD2 TRBV4-1 - TGCGCCAGCAGCCTTGGACTAGCGGAGTACGAGCAGTACTTC CASSLGLAEYEQYF
TRBJ1-2 - TRBV2 - TGTGCCAGCAGTGAACCCGGACAGCTCTATGGCTACACCTTC CASSEPGQLYGYTF
TRBJ1-2 TRBD1 TRBV5-1 - TGCGCCAGCAGCTTGGGGGACAGGGTTTTCGATGGCTACACCTTC CASSLGDRVFDGYTF
TRBJ2-5 TRBD2 TRBV7-2 - TGTGCCAGCAGCTTAGGCGGGACTACTGGGACCCAGTACTTC CASSLGGTTGTQYF
TRBJ2-7 TRBD1 TRBV4-1 - TGCGCCAGCAGCCAAGGAACCGGGACAGGGGACTACTACGAGCAGTACTTC CASSQGTGTGDYYEQYF
TRBJ2-1 - TRBV25-1 - TGTGCCAGCAGTGAATATTTTGACGGGAGCTCCTACAATGAGCAGTTCTTC CASSEYFDGSSYNEQFF
TRBJ2-3 - TRBV5-1 - TGCGCCAGCAGCTTGACGGCGGGTGCGGGCACAGATACGCAGTATTTT CASSLTAGAGTDTQYF
TRBJ2-1 TRBD2 TRBV5-1 - TGCGCCAGCAGCTTGGCCTTACTAGCGGGGTCCTACAATGAGCAGTTCTTC CASSLALLAGSYNEQFF
TRBJ1-2 TRBD1 TRBV28 - TGTGCCAGCAGTTTAGGCCGGACAGGGGGTGCCGGAGGCTACACCTTC CASSLGRTGGAGGYTF
TRBJ1-6 TRBD1 TRBV5-4 - TGTGCCAGCAGCTTGGCTGGGACAGGGAATAATTCACCCCTCCACTTT CASSLAGTGNNSPLHF
TRBJ1-3 - TRBV30 - TGTGCCTGGAGATCCCTTTCCCACATCTCTGGAAACACCATATATTTT CAWRSLSHISGNTIYF
TRBJ2-3 TRBD2 TRBV9 - TGTGCCAGCAGCGTAGGACTAGCGGGAGGGCCAGATACGCAGTATTTT CASSVGLAGGPDTQYF
TRBJ2-2 TRBD1 TRBV7-2 - TGTGCCAGCAGCGCAAGGACAGGGCATACCGGGGAGCTGTTTTTT CASSARTGHTGELFF
TRBJ2-5 - TRBV7-9 once TGTGCCAGCAGCTTAATTGACAGACAAGAGACCCAGTACTTC CASSLIDRQETQYF
TRBJ2-7 TRBD2 TRBV7-3 - TGTGCCAGCAGCTTAAGCGCGGGGGACTCCTACGAGCAGTACTTC CASSLSAGDSYEQYF
TRBJ2-6 - TRBV9 - TGTGCCAGCAGCGTAGAAGCGGCTGGGGCCAACGTCCTGACTTTC CASSVEAAGANVLTF
TRBJ1-3 - TRBV30 - TGTGCCTGGAGTTTGATGGCAGGCTCTGGAAACACCATATATTTT CAWSLMAGSGNTIYF
TRBJ1-2 - TRBV5-1 - TGCGCCAGCAGCACCTCGACAGGCCCTCAAGGCTACACCTTC CASSTSTGPQGYTF
TRBJ1-5 - TRBV10-1 - TGCGCCAGCAGTGAGGGGAGGGTGGTGCAGCCCCAGCATTTT CASSEGRVVQPQHF
TRBJ1-6 - TRBV4-2 - TGTGCCAGCAGCCAAGAATCCGCCCAGAGGAATTCACCCCTCCACTTT CASSQESAQRNSPLHF
TRBJ1-1 TRBD1 TRBV6-5 - TGTGCCACGAGAACCGGGACAGAGTCTATGACTGAAGCTTTCTTT CATRTGTESMTEAFF
TRBJ2-3 - TRBV2 - TGTGCCAGCAGTGAAGGAATCGGGGCTAGCGACTTCACAGATACGCAGTATTTT CASSEGIGASDFTDTQYF